Only a few counts were recorded for the clone carrying this TCR beta chain. What it binds is not known. Sequencing was performed with immunoSEQ multiplex PCR; in TCRdb, only in-frame clones are kept and a portion is missing. Of roughly 130,000 clones listed, 81% are singletons. The sample comes from a study of radiation and T cells in renal cell carcinoma. Whole-study findings and limits: From baseline, blood top tumor clonotypes peaked at 2 weeks post-radiation. Without pretreatment biopsies, baseline tumor clonotype presence was undetermined.

Noted time point: blood 2 weeks post-SBRT. Regarding treatment: 15 Gy SBRT to primary tumor, nephrectomy 4 weeks later. After SBRT, blood was collected at 2 and 4 weeks, plus baseline. The germline gives CDR1 SGHRS, CDR2 YFSETQ. CDR3 size: 16 residues. Trimming left V 0 bases short and J 5 bases short, with 17 bases between. Sample: blood, taken from a patient whose treatment included radiotherapy and nephrectomy. The chain uses TRBV5-1 and TRBJ1-1; tentatively, D is TRBD1 (5 bases). The sequence came from a woman in her sixties or seventies with renal cell carcinoma. CDR3 in amino acids: CASSLAVPIGGTEAFF. CDR3 nucleotide sequence: TGCGCCAGCAGCTTGGCCGTCCCGATCGGGGGGACTGAAGCTTTCTTT.